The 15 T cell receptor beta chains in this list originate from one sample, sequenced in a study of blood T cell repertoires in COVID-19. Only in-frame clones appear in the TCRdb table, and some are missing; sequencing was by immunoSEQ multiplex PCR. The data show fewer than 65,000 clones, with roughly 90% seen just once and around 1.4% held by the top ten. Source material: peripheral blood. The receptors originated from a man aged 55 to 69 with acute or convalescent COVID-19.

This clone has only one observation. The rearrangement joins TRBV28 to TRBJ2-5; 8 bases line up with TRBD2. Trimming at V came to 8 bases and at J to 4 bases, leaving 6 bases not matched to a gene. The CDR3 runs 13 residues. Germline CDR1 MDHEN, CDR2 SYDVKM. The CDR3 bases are TGTGCCAGCGCTCGAGCGGGAGCAGAGACCCAGTACTTC. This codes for CASARAGAETQYF.

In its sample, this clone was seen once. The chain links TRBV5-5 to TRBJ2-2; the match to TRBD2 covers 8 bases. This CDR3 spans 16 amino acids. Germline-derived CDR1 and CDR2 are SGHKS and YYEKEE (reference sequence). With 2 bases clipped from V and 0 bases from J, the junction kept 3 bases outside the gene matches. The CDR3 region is CASSFLAGPNTGELFF. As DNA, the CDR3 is TGTGCCAGCAGCTTTCTAGCGGGCCCGAACACCGGGGAGCTGTTTTTT.

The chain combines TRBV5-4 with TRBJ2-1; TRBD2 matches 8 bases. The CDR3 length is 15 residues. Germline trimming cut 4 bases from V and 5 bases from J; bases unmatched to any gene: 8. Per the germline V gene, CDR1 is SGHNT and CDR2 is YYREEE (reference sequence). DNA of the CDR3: TGTGCCAGCAGCCCGAGTAGCGGGGTGAACAATGAGCAGTTCTTC. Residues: CASSPSSGVNNEQFF.

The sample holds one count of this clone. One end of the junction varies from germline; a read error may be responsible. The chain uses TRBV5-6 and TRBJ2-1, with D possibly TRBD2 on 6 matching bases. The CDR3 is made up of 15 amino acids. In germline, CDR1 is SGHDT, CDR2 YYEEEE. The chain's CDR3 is CASTLGLRAGSEQFF. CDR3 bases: TGTGCCAGCACCTTGGGCCTACGCGCGGGGAGTGAGCAGTTCTTC.

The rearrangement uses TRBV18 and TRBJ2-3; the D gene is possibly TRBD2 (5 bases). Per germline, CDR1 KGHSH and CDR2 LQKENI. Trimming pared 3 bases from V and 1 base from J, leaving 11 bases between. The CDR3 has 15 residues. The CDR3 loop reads CASSPGKAGTDTQYF. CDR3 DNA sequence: TGTGCCAGCTCACCCGGGAAGGCCGGCACAGATACGCAGTATTTT.

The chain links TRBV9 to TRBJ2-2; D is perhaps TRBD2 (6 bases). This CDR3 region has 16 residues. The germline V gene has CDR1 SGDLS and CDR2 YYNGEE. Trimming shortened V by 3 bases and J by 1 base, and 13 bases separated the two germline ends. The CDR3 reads CASSAPPAGNTGELFF. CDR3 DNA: TGTGCCAGCAGCGCGCCCCCAGCGGGGAACACCGGGGAGCTGTTTTTT.

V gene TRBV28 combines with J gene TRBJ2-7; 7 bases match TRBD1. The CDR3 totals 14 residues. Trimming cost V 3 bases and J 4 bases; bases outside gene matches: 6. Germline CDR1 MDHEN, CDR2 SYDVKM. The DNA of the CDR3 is TGTGCCAGCAGTTTCCCACAGGGGAAGTACGAGCAGTACTTC. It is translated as CASSFPQGKYEQYF.

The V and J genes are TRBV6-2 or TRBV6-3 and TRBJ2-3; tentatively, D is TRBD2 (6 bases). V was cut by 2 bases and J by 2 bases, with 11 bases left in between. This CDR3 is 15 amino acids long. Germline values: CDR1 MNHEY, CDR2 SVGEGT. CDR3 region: CASSYVGTSTDTQYF. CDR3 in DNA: TGTGCCAGCAGTTACGTGGGGACTTCCACAGATACGCAGTATTTT.

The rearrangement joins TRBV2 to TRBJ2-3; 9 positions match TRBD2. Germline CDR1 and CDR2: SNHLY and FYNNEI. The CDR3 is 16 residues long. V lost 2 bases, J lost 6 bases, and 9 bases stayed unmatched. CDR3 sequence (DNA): TGTGCCAGCAGTGAAAGGGCTAGCGGGGTAGGTGATACGCAGTATTTT. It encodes CASSERASGVGDTQYF. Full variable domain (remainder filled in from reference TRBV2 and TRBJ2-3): EPEVTQTPSHQVTQMGQEVILRCVPISNHLYFYWYRQILGQKVEFLVSFYNNEISEKSEIFDDQFSVERPDGSNFTLKIRSTKLEDSAMYFCASSERASGVGDTQYFGPGTRLTVL.

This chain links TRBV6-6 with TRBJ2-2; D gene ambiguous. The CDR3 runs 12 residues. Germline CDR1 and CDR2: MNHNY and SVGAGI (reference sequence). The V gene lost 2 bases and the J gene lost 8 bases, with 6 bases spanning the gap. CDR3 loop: CASSYPEGELFF. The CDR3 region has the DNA TGTGCCAGCAGTTACCCCGAGGGGGAGCTGTTTTTT.

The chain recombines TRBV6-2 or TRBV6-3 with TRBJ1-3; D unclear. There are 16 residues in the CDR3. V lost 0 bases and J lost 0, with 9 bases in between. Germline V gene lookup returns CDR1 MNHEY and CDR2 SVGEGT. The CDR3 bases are TGTGCCAGCAGTTACTCGGTGGGCCTCTCTGGAAACACCATATATTTT. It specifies CASSYSVGLSGNTIYF.

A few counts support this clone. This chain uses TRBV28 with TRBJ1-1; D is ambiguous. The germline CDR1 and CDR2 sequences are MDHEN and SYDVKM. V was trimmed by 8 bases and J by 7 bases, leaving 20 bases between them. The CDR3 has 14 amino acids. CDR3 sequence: CASQQQPINLEAFF. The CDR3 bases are TGTGCCAGCCAGCAACAGCCCATCAATCTTGAAGCTTTCTTT.

This chain's CDR3 is CASRGPETQYF. The CDR3 region has the DNA TGTGCCAGCAGGGGGCCAGAGACCCAGTACTTC. The V and J genes are TRBV19 and TRBJ2-5, with 8 bases lining up with TRBD1. Germline values: CDR1 LNHDA, CDR2 SQIVND (reference sequence). The CDR3 loop spans 11 amino acids. V shed 9 bases, J shed 4 bases, and the junction held 1 base outside the gene matches.

The CDR3 DNA is TGTGCCAGCAGCCCCCTACGGGGGGGGCCGGGCACAGATACGCAGTATTTT. This codes for CASSPLRGGPGTDTQYF. This chain connects TRBV9 to TRBJ2-3, with TRBD2 matching 8 bases. CDR3 size: 17 residues. From germline, CDR1 is SGDLS and CDR2 YYNGEE. The V and J ends lost 4 bases and 1 base, in that order; junction bases with no gene match: 11.

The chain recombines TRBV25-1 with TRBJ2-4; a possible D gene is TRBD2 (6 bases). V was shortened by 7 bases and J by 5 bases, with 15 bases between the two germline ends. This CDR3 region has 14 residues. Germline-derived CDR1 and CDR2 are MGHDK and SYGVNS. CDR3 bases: TGTGCCAGCAAGGCTCTGACTAGTGAAAACATTCAGTACTTC. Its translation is CASKALTSENIQYF.